This is a list of T cell receptor beta chains from one sample in a study of blood T cell repertoires in COVID-19. Clones were sequenced by immunoSEQ multiplex PCR, and TCRdb holds only the in-frame ones, with some missing. The table records about 200,000 clones, 80% of them present only once. The sequenced sample consisted of peripheral blood. Receptors were obtained from a man in his 60s with acute or convalescent COVID-19. Both conserved end residues are part of each CDR3. Each record gives: V gene, D gene, J gene, clone size, CDR3 protein. D genes are given only for firm matches. Size tells how often a clone was seen (once, few, many) or the class of an expanded clone, and some rows leave it out.

V: TRBV4-1
D: TRBD1
J: TRBJ2-3
size: once
CDR3: CASSQTGTDTQYF

V: TRBV5-1
D: TRBD2
J: TRBJ2-3
size: NA
CDR3: CASRLGLANSGTDTQYF

V: TRBV19
D: NA
J: TRBJ1-3
size: NA
CDR3: CASSTTVLGNTIYF

V: TRBV9
D: NA
J: TRBJ2-5
size: NA
CDR3: CASSVRIRDQETQYF

V: TRBV7-8
D: TRBD2
J: TRBJ2-1
size: NA
CDR3: CASSLTSGGARNEQFF

V: TRBV4-1
D: TRBD1
J: TRBJ1-1
size: NA
CDR3: CASSQAGGILPEAFF

V: TRBV4-1
D: NA
J: TRBJ1-5
size: once
CDR3: CASSQQGARQPQHF

V: TRBV9
D: TRBD1
J: TRBJ1-1
size: NA
CDR3: CASTETDRENTEAFF

V: TRBV5-4
D: TRBD2
J: TRBJ2-2
size: NA
CDR3: CASSHSLIAGGLPNTGELFF

V: TRBV9
D: NA
J: TRBJ1-3
size: once
CDR3: CASSPPSGNTIYF

V: TRBV7-9
D: NA
J: TRBJ1-5
size: NA
CDR3: CASSPGTQPQHF

V: TRBV5-1
D: TRBD1
J: TRBJ1-5
size: few
CDR3: CASSPDTGAGQPQHF

V: TRBV2
D: NA
J: TRBJ1-2
size: NA
CDR3: CANRDNNYGYTF

V: TRBV12-5
D: TRBD1
J: TRBJ2-5
size: NA
CDR3: CASGSGQGNQETQYF

V: TRBV25-1
D: TRBD2
J: TRBJ2-1
size: NA
CDR3: CASSDGGGLYNEQFF

V: TRBV5-1
D: TRBD1
J: TRBJ1-1
size: few
CDR3: CASSLAQGAMNTEAFF

V: TRBV3-1/TRBV3-2
D: NA
J: TRBJ1-5
size: many
CDR3: CASSLGTRWQPQHF

V: TRBV5-5
D: TRBD2
J: TRBJ2-7
size: NA
CDR3: CASSLLFSGGAYEQYF

V: TRBV30
D: NA
J: TRBJ2-5
size: NA
CDR3: CAWSWREKETQYF

V: TRBV6-4
D: NA
J: TRBJ1-1
size: few
CDR3: CASTPNLNTEAFF

V: TRBV4-1
D: NA
J: TRBJ2-7
size: once
CDR3: CASSHLDGSSYEQYF

V: TRBV6-6
D: TRBD2
J: TRBJ2-1
size: few
CDR3: CASSPYPGLAGGLYNEQFF

V: TRBV5-1
D: TRBD1
J: TRBJ1-3
size: NA
CDR3: CASSEGQPGNTIYF

V: TRBV19
D: NA
J: TRBJ2-2
size: NA
CDR3: CASSMAAPNTGELFF

V: TRBV9
D: TRBD1
J: TRBJ1-1
size: NA
CDR3: CASSATGGIVEAFF

V: TRBV6-1
D: NA
J: TRBJ1-1
size: NA
CDR3: CASSEAGTEAFF

V: TRBV19
D: NA
J: TRBJ2-6
size: NA
CDR3: CASRTVGANVLTF

V: TRBV28
D: NA
J: TRBJ2-4
size: once
CDR3: CASSSQIRGIAKNIQYF

V: TRBV5-5
D: NA
J: TRBJ1-1
size: NA
CDR3: CASSSTGNTEAFF

V: TRBV4-1
D: NA
J: TRBJ1-5
size: NA
CDR3: CASSQDGTRNQPQHF

V: TRBV6-5
D: TRBD2
J: TRBJ2-1
size: NA
CDR3: CASSYGLAGGNEQFF

V: TRBV7-9
D: TRBD1
J: TRBJ1-6
size: NA
CDR3: CASSAPGQGDSPLHF

V: TRBV7-2
D: TRBD1
J: TRBJ1-2
size: NA
CDR3: CASSTRQGSYGYTF

V: TRBV5-1
D: NA
J: TRBJ2-7
size: few
CDR3: CASSLAGGSYEQYF

V: TRBV6-5
D: NA
J: TRBJ2-1
size: NA
CDR3: CASSYRRNNEQFF

V: TRBV6-5
D: NA
J: TRBJ1-2
size: NA
CDR3: CAITTGLAYTF

V: TRBV3-1/TRBV3-2
D: NA
J: TRBJ2-7
size: NA
CDR3: CASSQDIGGYSTYEQYF

V: TRBV5-1
D: TRBD1
J: TRBJ2-7
size: NA
CDR3: CASSPRDRVYEQYF

V: TRBV5-1
D: TRBD1
J: TRBJ1-4
size: NA
CDR3: CASSSMDRQEKLFF

V: TRBV2
D: NA
J: TRBJ1-1
size: NA
CDR3: CASRGRTANTEAFF

V: TRBV6-5
D: NA
J: TRBJ1-6
size: NA
CDR3: CASWEGGSPLHF

V: TRBV14
D: NA
J: TRBJ2-7
size: NA
CDR3: CASSQAGSSWRAFPYEQYF

V: TRBV6-6
D: NA
J: TRBJ1-2
size: NA
CDR3: CASSGTGNYTF